Listed here are 20 T cell receptor beta chains from one sample, sequenced in a study of control samples from healthy donors and cancer patients. Libraries were prepared by immunoSEQ multiplex PCR; TCRdb keeps only in-frame clonotypes and omits some of them. The sample lists 130,000 or so clones, about 94% occurring once. Material for sequencing was PBMCs. Receptor source: a man in his sixties with colorectal cancer.

This clone was counted a single time. The rearrangement links TRBV6-5 to TRBJ2-5; the match to TRBD2 covers 9 bases. This CDR3 comprises 14 residues. From germline, CDR1 is MNHEY and CDR2 SVGAGI. V was clipped by 8 bases and J by 6 bases; unmatched bases: 10. The CDR3 DNA is TGTGCCAGCGGAGCCTCCGGGACTAGCAAGACCCAGTACTTC. This encodes CASGASGTSKTQYF.

The V gene is TRBV12-3 or TRBV12-4, the J gene TRBJ2-7, with 7 bases fitting TRBD1. The CDR3 totals 13 residues. The ends lost 5 bases at V and 3 bases at J; junction bases unmatched: 4. CDR3 sequence reads: CASSRQGLYEQYF. CDR3 DNA: TGTGCCAGCAGTCGACAGGGCCTCTACGAGCAGTACTTC.

This chain connects TRBV5-4 to TRBJ2-2, with 7 bases identical to TRBD1. The J segment lost 2 bases and the V segment lost 2 bases, leaving 9 bases of the junction unmatched. Per the germline V gene, CDR1 is SGHNT and CDR2 is YYREEE (reference sequence). The CDR3 totals 17 residues. CDR3 amino acids: CASSLGPGTENTGELFF. The CDR3 region has the DNA TGTGCCAGCAGCTTAGGTCCCGGGACAGAAAACACCGGGGAGCTGTTTTTT.

The V and J genes are TRBV10-3 and TRBJ2-2; D is undetermined. The CDR3 has 12 residues. Germline assignment: CDR1 ENHRY and CDR2 SYGVKD. V lost 11 bases and J 6 bases, leaving 13 bases between the germline ends. CDR3 nucleotides: TGTGCCCTGTCGACCAGCGCCGGGGAGCTGTTTTTT. It is translated as CALSTSAGELFF.

The chain employs TRBV5-1 and TRBJ1-1; no firm D call. In germline, CDR1 is SGHRS, CDR2 YFSETQ. Trimming shortened V by 5 bases and J by 4 bases, and 21 bases separated the two germline ends. The CDR3 totals 16 residues. CDR3: CASSLITRMGVTEAFF. In nucleotides, the CDR3 is TGCGCCAGCAGTTTAATTACACGCATGGGTGTCACTGAAGCTTTCTTT.

The rearrangement joins TRBV19 to TRBJ1-4; D perhaps matches TRBD1 (5 bases). CDR1 is LNHDA and CDR2 is SQIVND in the germline V gene (reference sequence). This CDR3 region has 17 residues. Trimming took 2 bases from V and 0 from J, leaving 13 bases between them. This CDR3 reads CASSIRFGGATNEKLFF. As DNA, the CDR3 is TGTGCCAGTAGTATAAGGTTCGGAGGGGCAACTAATGAAAAACTGTTTTTT.

This clone was seen a single time. The chain recombines TRBV7-9 with TRBJ1-4, with 7 nucleotides matching TRBD1. Germline V gives CDR1 SEHNR, CDR2 FQNEAQ (reference sequence). With V trimmed by 0 bases and J by 3 bases, 1 base remained unmatched. The CDR3 totals 15 residues. The CDR3 DNA reads TGTGCCAGCAGCTTAGCGGGACAGCCTAATGAAAAACTGTTTTTT. Translating it yields CASSLAGQPNEKLFF.

The gene calls are TRBV29-1 and TRBJ2-6; the D is unclear. Trimming shortened V by 5 bases and J by 3 bases, and 5 bases separated the two germline ends. The CDR3 has 12 amino acids. CDR1 is SQVTM and CDR2 is ANQGSEA in the germline V gene. CDR3 sequence: CSVTGGANVLTF. Here the CDR3 DNA reads TGCAGCGTTACCGGTGGGGCCAACGTCCTGACTTTC.

V usage is TRBV2 and J usage is TRBJ1-4, with D possibly matching TRBD1 (5 bases). Trimming stripped 6 bases from V and 3 bases from J, with 14 bases between. The V gene's germline CDR1 is SNHLY and CDR2 FYNNEI. The CDR3 sequence is 15 residues long. The CDR3 protein is CASRRDGVANEKLFF. The CDR3 DNA reads as TGTGCCAGCAGAAGGGACGGGGTGGCTAATGAAAAACTGTTTTTT.

This chain uses TRBV19 with TRBJ1-5; no firm D call. The V gene lost 3 bases and the J gene lost 0 bases, with 9 bases spanning the gap. The CDR3 consists of 15 residues. Germline lookup yields CDR1 LNHDA and CDR2 SQIVND (reference sequence). CDR3 amino acids: CASSIGQASNQPQHF. Here the CDR3 DNA reads TGTGCCAGTAGTATCGGCCAGGCTAGCAATCAGCCCCAGCATTTT.

CDR3 sequence (DNA): TGTGCCAGCAGCTTACAGGGGGCCAGTGGAAACACCATATATTTT. Translation: CASSLQGASGNTIYF. The chain couples TRBV5-4 to TRBJ1-3; 9 bases fit TRBD1. The germline gives CDR1 SGHNT, CDR2 YYREEE (reference sequence). J gave up 3 bases and V 2 bases, and 3 bases lay outside the gene matches. The CDR3 totals 15 residues.

This chain joins TRBV27 and TRBJ1-5; 7 nucleotides line up with TRBD1. V was pared by 4 bases and J by 7 bases, with 10 bases of the junction left unmatched. CDR1 MNHEY and CDR2 SMNVEV come from the germline V gene (reference sequence). The CDR3 covers 15 residues. The CDR3 sequence: CASSSGTEREQPQHF. CDR3 DNA sequence: TGTGCCAGCAGTTCCGGGACAGAGAGGGAACAGCCCCAGCATTTT.

This clone showed up just a few times. CDR3: CASSLLQQPQHF. The CDR3 coding sequence is TGTGCCAGCAGCTTACTACAGCAGCCCCAGCATTTT. This chain joins TRBV7-2 and TRBJ1-5; D is unresolved. The CDR3 runs 12 residues. Trimming took off 2 bases at V and 7 bases at J, with 6 bases between the two ends. The germline V gene encodes CDR1 SGHTA and CDR2 FQGNSA.

The chain is built from TRBV5-1 and TRBJ2-5; weak D call: TRBD1 (6 bases). This CDR3 region has 14 residues. V lost 7 bases and J lost 2, with 15 bases in between. Germline values: CDR1 SGHRS, CDR2 YFSETQ. The CDR3 nucleotides are TGCGCCAGCTCGGTCGCCGGGACACAAGAGACCCAGTACTTC. Translated, it gives CASSVAGTQETQYF.

The J gene is TRBJ1-1, the V gene TRBV18; TRBD1 might be the D (5 bases). The CDR3 is made up of 15 amino acids. Trimming took off 3 bases at V and 0 bases at J, with 11 bases between the two ends. Germline CDR1 and CDR2: KGHSH and LQKENI. The CDR3 DNA reads TGTGCCAGCTCACCCGCAGGGCAGTTGAACACTGAAGCTTTCTTT. Protein product: CASSPAGQLNTEAFF.

The chain carries TRBV10-3 and TRBJ1-6, with TRBD1 matching 7 bases. Germline lookup yields CDR1 ENHRY and CDR2 SYGVKD. This CDR3 region has 16 residues. Unmatched junction bases numbered 7, after V lost 8 bases and J lost 0 bases. Written as DNA, the CDR3 is TGTGCCATCCCGACAGGGCCGAGCTCCTATAATTCACCCCTCCACTTT. Encoded protein: CAIPTGPSSYNSPLHF.

This CDR3 is CASSVTVNYGYTF. The CDR3, as DNA: TGTGCCAGCAGTGTGACAGTTAACTATGGCTACACCTTC. The rearrangement joins TRBV12-3 or TRBV12-4 to TRBJ1-2; TRBD1 is a possible D gene (5 bases). V was trimmed by 5 bases and J by 1 base, leaving 8 bases between them. This CDR3 is built from 13 residues.

The rearrangement links TRBV10-3 to TRBJ1-1; possibly TRBD1 for D (5 bases). CDR1 and CDR2 from the germline V gene are ENHRY and SYGVKD. The CDR3 has 13 amino acids. Trimming removed 6 bases at V and 1 base at J, with 9 bases between. The CDR3 spells CAIRRDPNTEAFF. Written as DNA, the CDR3 is TGTGCCATCAGGCGGGACCCGAACACTGAAGCTTTCTTT.

The genes are TRBV30 and TRBJ1-5, with D possibly being TRBD1 (5 bases). Trimming took off 3 bases at V and 4 bases at J, with 10 bases between the two ends. Germline loops: CDR1 GTSNPN, CDR2 SVGIG (reference sequence). The CDR3 is made up of 13 amino acids. The CDR3 loop reads CAWRGRANQPQHF. The CDR3, as DNA: TGTGCCTGGAGGGGACGGGCGAATCAGCCCCAGCATTTT.

The V call is TRBV5-6, the J call TRBJ1-1; TRBD1 agrees at 8 bases. The CDR3 has 13 residues. V lost 0 bases to trimming and J lost 7 bases; unmatched junction nucleotides: 2. Germline loops: CDR1 SGHDT, CDR2 YYEEEE. CDR3 residues: CASSLVTGVEAFF. CDR3 bases: TGTGCCAGCAGCTTGGTGACAGGGGTTGAAGCTTTCTTT.